Here is one TCR beta chain with its context. Antigen specificity is unknown. The CDR3 consists of 15 residues. The junction had 11 bases not matched to a gene; V was cut back by 6 bases and J by 3 bases. Germline V gene data show CDR1 as MNHEY and CDR2 as SVGAGI. The sample originates from a study of Ad26.COV2.S vaccination and SARS-CoV-2 variants. On the study more broadly: Within the COV1001 Ad26.COV2.S trial arm, the donor was enrolled.

Treatment described: 19 received Ad26.COV2.S at low or high dose, single or two shots; 5 received placebo; per-sample allocation not given. After the first vaccine or placebo injection, samples were drawn on day 63. Libraries were prepared by immunoSEQ multiplex PCR; TCRdb keeps only in-frame clonotypes and omits some of them. The sample contains under 300,000 clones, roughly 87% of which appear only once. Study outcomes and limitations: Vaccine and placebo groups showed comparable non-spike TCR breadth.

V gene TRBV6-5 combines with J gene TRBJ2-7, with 7 bases fitting TRBD1. The sequence was obtained from a person between 18 and 59 years old who received the Ad26.COV2.S COVID-19 vaccine or a placebo. The input for sequencing was peripheral blood, taken in a trial of Ad26.COV2.S vaccine versus placebo. CDR3 protein: CASRTQGSSFYEQYF. The CDR3 coding sequence is TGTGCCAGCAGAACACAGGGGTCGAGTTTCTACGAGCAGTACTTC.